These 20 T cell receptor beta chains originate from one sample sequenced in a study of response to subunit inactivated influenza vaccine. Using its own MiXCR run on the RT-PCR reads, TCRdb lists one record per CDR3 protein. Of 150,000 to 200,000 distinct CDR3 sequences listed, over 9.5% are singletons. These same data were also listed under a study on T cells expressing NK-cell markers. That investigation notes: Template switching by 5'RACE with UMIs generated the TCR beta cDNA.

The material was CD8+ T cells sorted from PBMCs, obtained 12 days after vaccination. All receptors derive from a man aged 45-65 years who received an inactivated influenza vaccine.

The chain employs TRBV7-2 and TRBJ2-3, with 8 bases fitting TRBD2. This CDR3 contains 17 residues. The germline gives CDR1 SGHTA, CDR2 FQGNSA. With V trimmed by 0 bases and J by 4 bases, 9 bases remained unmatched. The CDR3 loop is CASSLATAGVFPDTQYF. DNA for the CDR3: TGTGCCAGCAGCTTAGCAACAGCGGGAGTCTTTCCAGATACGCAGTATTTT.

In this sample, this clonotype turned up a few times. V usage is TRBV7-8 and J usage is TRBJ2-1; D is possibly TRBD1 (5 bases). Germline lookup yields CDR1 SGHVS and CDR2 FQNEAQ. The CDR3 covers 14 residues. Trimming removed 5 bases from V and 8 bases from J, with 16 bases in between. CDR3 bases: TGTGCCAGCAGCCCCGGATTAGGGGCCGATGAGCAGTTCTTC. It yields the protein CASSPGLGADEQFF.

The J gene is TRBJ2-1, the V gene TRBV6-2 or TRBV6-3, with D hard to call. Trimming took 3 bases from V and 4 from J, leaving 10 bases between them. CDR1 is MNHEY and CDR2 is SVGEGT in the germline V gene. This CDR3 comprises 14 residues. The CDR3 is CASSYGIIYNEQFF. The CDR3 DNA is TGTGCCAGCAGTTATGGGATAATATACAATGAGCAGTTCTTC.

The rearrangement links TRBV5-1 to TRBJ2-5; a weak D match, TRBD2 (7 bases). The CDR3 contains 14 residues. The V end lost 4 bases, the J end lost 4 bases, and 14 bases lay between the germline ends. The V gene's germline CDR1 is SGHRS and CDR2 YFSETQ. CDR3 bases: TGCGCCAGCAGCCTTCCTCGGGGGGCAGAGACCCAGTACTTC. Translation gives CASSLPRGAETQYF. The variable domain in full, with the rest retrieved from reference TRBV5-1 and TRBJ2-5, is KAGVTQTPRYLIKTRGQQVTLSCSPISGHRSVSWYQQTPGQGLQFLFEYFSETQRNKGNFPGRFSGRQFSNSRSEMNVSTLELGDSALYLCASSLPRGAETQYFGPGTRLLVL.

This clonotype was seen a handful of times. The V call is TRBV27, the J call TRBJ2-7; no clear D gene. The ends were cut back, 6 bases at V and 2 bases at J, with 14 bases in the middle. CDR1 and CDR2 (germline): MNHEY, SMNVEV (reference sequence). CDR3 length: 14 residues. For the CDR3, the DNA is TGTGCCAGCAGCCGAACAAGGAACCCCTACGAGCAGTACTTC. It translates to CASSRTRNPYEQYF.

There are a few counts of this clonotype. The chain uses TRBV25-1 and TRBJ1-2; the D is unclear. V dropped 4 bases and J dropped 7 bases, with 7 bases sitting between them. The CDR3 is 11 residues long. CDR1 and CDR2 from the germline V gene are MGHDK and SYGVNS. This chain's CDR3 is CASSGGSGYTF. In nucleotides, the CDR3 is TGTGCCAGCAGTGGAGGGAGTGGCTACACCTTC.

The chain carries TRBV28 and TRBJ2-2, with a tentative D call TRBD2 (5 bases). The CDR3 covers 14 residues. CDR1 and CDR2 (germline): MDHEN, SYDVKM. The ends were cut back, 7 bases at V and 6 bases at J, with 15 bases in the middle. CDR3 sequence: CASTLASLAGELFF. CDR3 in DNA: TGTGCCAGCACTCTAGCCAGCCTCGCCGGGGAGCTGTTTTTT.

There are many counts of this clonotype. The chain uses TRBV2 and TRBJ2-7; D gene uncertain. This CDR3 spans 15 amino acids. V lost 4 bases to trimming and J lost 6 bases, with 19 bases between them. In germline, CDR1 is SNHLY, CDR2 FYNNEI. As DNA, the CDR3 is TGTGCCAGCAGTGGCGACACCCCCCTGTCTCTCGAGCAGTACTTC. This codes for CASSGDTPLSLEQYF.

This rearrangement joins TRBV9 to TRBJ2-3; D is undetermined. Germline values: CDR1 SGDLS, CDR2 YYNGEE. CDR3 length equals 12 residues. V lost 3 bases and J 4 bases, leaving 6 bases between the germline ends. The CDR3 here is CASSEAADTQYF. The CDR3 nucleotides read TGTGCCAGCAGCGAGGCCGCAGATACGCAGTATTTT.

CDR3 bases: TGTGCCAGCAGTTCCCACGCGGGACTAGCGACCTCAGGGGGTTGGGAGACCCAGTACTTC. Amino acids: CASSSHAGLATSGGWETQYF. This chain connects TRBV28 to TRBJ2-5; 10 bases match TRBD2. This CDR3 is 20 amino acids long. CDR1 MDHEN and CDR2 SYDVKM come from the germline V gene. V lost 4 bases to trimming and J lost 5 bases; unmatched junction nucleotides: 22. The full variable domain, its missing parts supplied by reference TRBV28 and TRBJ2-5, is DVKVTQSSRYLVKRTGEKVFLECVQDMDHENMFWYRQDPGLGLRLIYFSYDVKMKEKGDIPEGYSVSREKKERFSLILESASTNQTSMYLCASSSHAGLATSGGWETQYFGPGTRLLVL.

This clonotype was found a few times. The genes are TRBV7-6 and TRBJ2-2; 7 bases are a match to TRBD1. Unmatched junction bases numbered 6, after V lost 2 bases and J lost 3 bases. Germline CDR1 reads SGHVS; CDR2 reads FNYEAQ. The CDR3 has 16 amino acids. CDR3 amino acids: CASSLSDRVDTGELFF. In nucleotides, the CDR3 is TGTGCCAGCAGCTTAAGTGACAGGGTAGACACCGGGGAGCTGTTTTTT.

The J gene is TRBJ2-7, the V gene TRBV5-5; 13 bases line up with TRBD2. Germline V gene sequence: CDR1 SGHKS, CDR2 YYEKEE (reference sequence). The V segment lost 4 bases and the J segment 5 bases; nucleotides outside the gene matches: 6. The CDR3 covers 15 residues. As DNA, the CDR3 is TGTGCCAGCAGCCCTTGGACTAGCGGGAGCGACGAGCAGTACTTC. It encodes CASSPWTSGSDEQYF.

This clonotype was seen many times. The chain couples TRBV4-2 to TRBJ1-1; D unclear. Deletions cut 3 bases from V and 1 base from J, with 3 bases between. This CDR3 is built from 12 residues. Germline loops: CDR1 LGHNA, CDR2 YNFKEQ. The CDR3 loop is CASSQGNTEAFF. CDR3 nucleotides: TGTGCCAGCAGCCAGGGGAACACTGAAGCTTTCTTT.

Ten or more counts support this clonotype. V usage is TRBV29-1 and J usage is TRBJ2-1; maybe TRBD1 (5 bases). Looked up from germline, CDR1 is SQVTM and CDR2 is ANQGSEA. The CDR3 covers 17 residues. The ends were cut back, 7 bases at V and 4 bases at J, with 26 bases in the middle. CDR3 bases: TGCAGCGGCCAGGGATTGGAACTGAGAACCCAATACAATGAGCAGTTCTTC. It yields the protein CSGQGLELRTQYNEQFF.

The CDR3 DNA is TGTGCCAGCAGCTTATTCGGGATGGACACTGAAGCTTTCTTT. Amino acids: CASSLFGMDTEAFF. This chain connects TRBV11-2 to TRBJ1-1, with unresolved D. Trimming pared 2 bases from V and 3 bases from J, leaving 10 bases between. The germline CDR1 and CDR2 sequences are SGHAT and FQNNGV. CDR3 length equals 14 residues.

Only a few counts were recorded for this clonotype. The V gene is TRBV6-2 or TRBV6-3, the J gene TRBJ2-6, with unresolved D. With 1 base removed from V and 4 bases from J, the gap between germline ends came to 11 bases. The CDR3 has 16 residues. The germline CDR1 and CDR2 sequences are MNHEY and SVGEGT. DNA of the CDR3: TGTGCCAGCAGTTACTTTAGGGTTCTGGGGGCCAACGTCCTGACTTTC. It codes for CASSYFRVLGANVLTF.

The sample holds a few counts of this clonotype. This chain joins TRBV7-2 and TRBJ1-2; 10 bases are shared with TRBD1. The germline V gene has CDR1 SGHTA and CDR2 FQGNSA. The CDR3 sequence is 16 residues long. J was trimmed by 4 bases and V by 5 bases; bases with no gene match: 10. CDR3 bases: TGTGCCAGCAGCCCATCCCCGGGACAGGGGACCTATGGCTACACCTTC. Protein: CASSPSPGQGTYGYTF. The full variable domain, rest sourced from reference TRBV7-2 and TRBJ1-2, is GAGVSQSPSNKVTEKGKDVELRCDPISGHTALYWYRQSLGQGLEFLIYFQGNSAPDKSGLPSDRFSAERTGGSVSTLTIQRTQQEDSAVYLCASSPSPGQGTYGYTFGSGTRLTVV.

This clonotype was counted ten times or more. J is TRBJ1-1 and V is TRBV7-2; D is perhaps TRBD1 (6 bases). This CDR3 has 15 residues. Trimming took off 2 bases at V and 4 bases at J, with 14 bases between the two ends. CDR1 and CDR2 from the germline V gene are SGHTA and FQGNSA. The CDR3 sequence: CASSLIMGAGTEAFF. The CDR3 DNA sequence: TGTGCCAGCAGCTTAATCATGGGGGCAGGCACTGAAGCTTTCTTT.

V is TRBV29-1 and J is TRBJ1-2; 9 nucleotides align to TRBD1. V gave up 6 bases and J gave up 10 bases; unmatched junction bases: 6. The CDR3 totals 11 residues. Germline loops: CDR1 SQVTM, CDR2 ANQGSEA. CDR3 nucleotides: TGCAGCGTCCCGGGACAGGGTGACTACACCTTC. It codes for CSVPGQGDYTF.

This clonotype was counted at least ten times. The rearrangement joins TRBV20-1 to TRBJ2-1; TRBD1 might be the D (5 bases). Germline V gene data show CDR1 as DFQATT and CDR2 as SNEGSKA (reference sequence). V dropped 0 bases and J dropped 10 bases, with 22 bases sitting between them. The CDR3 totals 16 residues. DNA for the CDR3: TGCAGTGCTAGAGATGTGGACAAGGAGATCTTTTACGAGCAGTTCTTC. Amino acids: CSARDVDKEIFYEQFF.